The 32 T cell receptor beta chains below come from one sample, sequenced in a study of T cell clonotyping in hematopoietic cell transplantation. Profiling relied on immunoSEQ multiplex PCR, and the TCRdb table lists in-frame clones only, not all of them. The data contain 49,000 or so clones, approximately 80% of them singletons. Sample time point: recipient sample about 28 days before transplant, after cytoreduction. Sequenced material: peripheral blood mononuclear cells, taken before stem cell transplant. Receptors originate from a man aged 60 to 69 with myelodysplastic syndrome. Some clones in this sample may be carry-over from other donors' samples.

The chain recombines TRBV4-3 with TRBJ2-7; possible D gene TRBD1, 5 bases. V was clipped by 4 bases and J by 0 bases, with 7 bases between them. The germline V gene has CDR1 LGHNA and CDR2 YSLEER. This CDR3 spans 13 amino acids. CDR3 bases: TGCGCCAGCAGCCGCGGACACTCCTACGAGCAGTACTTC. It codes for CASSRGHSYEQYF.

The chain uses TRBV10-2 and TRBJ2-7, with TRBD1 identical over 9 bases. Germline V gene lookup returns CDR1 WSHSY and CDR2 SAAADI. The CDR3 consists of 16 residues. The V gene end was trimmed by 7 bases and the J gene end by 2 bases; junction bases not matched to a gene: 12. This CDR3 is CASIGTGKVGTYEQYF. The DNA for the CDR3 is TGCGCCAGCATAGGGACAGGGAAGGTTGGGACCTACGAGCAGTACTTC.

This clone has just a few counts. The V call is TRBV4-1, the J call TRBJ1-2; no definite D call. From germline, CDR1 is MGHRA and CDR2 YSYEKL. The CDR3 spans 13 residues. V lost 1 base and J 8 bases, leaving 11 bases between the germline ends. The CDR3 sequence is CASSQGGAEGYTF. The DNA of the CDR3 is TGCGCCAGCAGCCAAGGCGGAGCGGAGGGCTACACCTTC.

The genes are TRBV5-1 and TRBJ1-2; a weak D match, TRBD1 (6 bases). Germline V gives CDR1 SGHRS, CDR2 YFSETQ. This CDR3 contains 13 residues. V dropped 4 bases and J dropped 3 bases, with 10 bases sitting between them. CDR3 DNA: TGCGCCAGCAGCATACAGGGAGACTATGGCTACACCTTC. Its protein is CASSIQGDYGYTF.

In DNA form, the CDR3 reads TGCAGCGTTGGCGACTACACCTTC. This codes for CSVGDYTF. V gene TRBV29-1 combines with J gene TRBJ1-2; D is ambiguous. Germline V gene sequence: CDR1 SQVTM, CDR2 ANQGSEA. The CDR3 is 8 residues long. Trimming left V 4 bases short and J 10 bases short, with 4 bases between.

The chain has TRBV28 and TRBJ1-2, with no clear D. The V end lost 4 bases, the J end lost 4 bases, and 4 bases lay between the germline ends. Germline CDR1 and CDR2: MDHEN and SYDVKM. This CDR3 spans 11 amino acids. This chain's CDR3 is CASSYFYGYTF. Written as DNA, the CDR3 is TGTGCCAGCAGTTATTTCTATGGCTACACCTTC.

The chain has TRBV14 and TRBJ1-2, with D perhaps TRBD1 (6 bases). The germline gives CDR1 SGHDN, CDR2 FVKESK. Trimming stripped 2 bases from V and 8 bases from J, with 18 bases between. This CDR3 has 15 residues. CDR3: CASSQSGQLGKGYTF. DNA for the CDR3: TGTGCCAGCAGCCAATCCGGACAGTTAGGAAAAGGCTACACCTTC. The full variable domain, rest sourced from reference TRBV14 and TRBJ1-2, is EAGVTQFPSHSVIEKGQTVTLRCDPISGHDNLYWYRRVMGKEIKFLLHFVKESKQDESGMPNNRFLAERTGGTYSTLKVQPAELEDSGVYFCASSQSGQLGKGYTFGSGTRLTVV.

The chain couples TRBV7-8 to TRBJ2-1; D ambiguous. Per germline, CDR1 SGHVS and CDR2 FQNEAQ. V lost 3 bases, J lost 1 base, and 10 bases lay in between. This CDR3 has 15 amino acids. The CDR3 DNA is TGTGCCAGCAGCTTCTCCTTTGGTTCCTACAATGAGCAGTTCTTC. Translated, it gives CASSFSFGSYNEQFF.

CDR3 residues: CASSRGYEQFF. The CDR3 bases are TGCGCCAGCAGTAGGGGCTATGAGCAGTTCTTC. This sequence joins TRBV4-3 and TRBJ2-1; D may be TRBD1 (5 bases). From germline, CDR1 is LGHNA and CDR2 YSLEER. Trimming pared 6 bases from V and 8 bases from J, leaving 8 bases between. CDR3 size: 11 residues.

This clone is labeled as medium-sized. The chain carries TRBV10-3 and TRBJ1-6, with D perhaps TRBD1 (6 bases). CDR3 length: 16 amino acids. The germline V gene encodes CDR1 ENHRY and CDR2 SYGVKD. Trimming removed 2 bases at V and 7 bases at J, with 15 bases between. The CDR3 coding sequence is TGTGCCATCAGTGAGAGGACGGACAGACTGAATTCACCCCTCCACTTT. Protein: CAISERTDRLNSPLHF.

The V call is TRBV4-2, the J call TRBJ2-1, with 10 bases identical to TRBD2. Germline V gene sequence: CDR1 LGHNA, CDR2 YNFKEQ. This CDR3 is built from 15 residues. With 1 base clipped from V and 7 bases from J, the junction kept 4 bases outside the gene matches. This CDR3 is CASSQVSGGVNEQFF. CDR3 in DNA: TGTGCCAGCAGCCAAGTGAGCGGGGGGGTTAATGAGCAGTTCTTC.

This clone was counted a few times. The J gene is TRBJ1-2, the V gene TRBV19; a weak D match, TRBD1 (6 bases). The V and J ends lost 3 bases and 5 bases respectively, with 16 bases between them. CDR3 length: 15 amino acids. Germline values: CDR1 LNHDA, CDR2 SQIVND (reference sequence). CDR3 region: CASSMGARGLYGYTF. In nucleotides, the CDR3 is TGTGCCAGTAGTATGGGGGCCAGGGGTCTGTATGGCTACACCTTC.

The table lists this clone with a few counts. The chain recombines TRBV5-8 with TRBJ2-1; 7 nucleotides align to TRBD1. V was pared by 4 bases and J by 3 bases, with 4 bases of the junction left unmatched. Germline loops: CDR1 SGHTS, CDR2 YDEGEE. The CDR3 consists of 14 residues. This CDR3 reads CASSTGTDYNEQFF. The CDR3 DNA reads TGTGCCAGCAGCACCGGGACAGACTACAATGAGCAGTTCTTC.

The gene calls are TRBV4-2 and TRBJ2-7; the match to TRBD1 covers 10 bases. From germline, CDR1 is LGHNA and CDR2 YNFKEQ. The V and J ends lost 2 bases and 3 bases, in that order; junction bases with no gene match: 4. The length of the CDR3 is 15 residues. The CDR3 DNA sequence: TGTGCCAGCAGCCAACCGGGACAGGGGATCTACGAGCAGTACTTC. Residues: CASSQPGQGIYEQYF.

The V call is TRBV7-6, the J call TRBJ2-3; 10 bases line up with TRBD2. Germline CDR1 and CDR2: SGHVS and FNYEAQ. The V and J ends lost 4 bases and 3 bases, in that order; junction bases with no gene match: 4. This CDR3 comprises 15 residues. The CDR3 here is CASSSTSGLTDTQYF. The CDR3 DNA sequence: TGTGCCAGCAGCTCGACTAGCGGGCTAACAGATACGCAGTATTTT.

The V and J genes are TRBV25-1 and TRBJ2-2, with D unresolved. CDR3 size: 17 residues. CDR1 and CDR2 from the germline V gene are MGHDK and SYGVNS. Trimming stripped 1 base from V and 0 bases from J, with 12 bases between. For the CDR3, the DNA is TGTGCCAGCAGTGAATCCGCGGTTACGGCGAACACCGGGGAGCTGTTTTTT. Translated, it gives CASSESAVTANTGELFF.

The chain combines TRBV4-3 with TRBJ2-7; TRBD1 agrees at 7 bases. Germline V gene data show CDR1 as LGHNA and CDR2 as YSLEER. The CDR3 loop spans 15 amino acids. Trimming cost V 0 bases and J 4 bases; bases outside gene matches: 6. CDR3: CASSQDGQDIYEQYF. The CDR3 DNA is TGCGCCAGCAGCCAAGATGGACAGGATATTTACGAGCAGTACTTC.

V is TRBV11-2 and J is TRBJ1-6; D not resolved. Trimming left V 5 bases short and J 10 bases short, with 12 bases between. The germline CDR1 and CDR2 sequences are SGHAT and FQNNGV. This CDR3 comprises 13 residues. As DNA, the CDR3 is TGTGCCAGCAGCGCTTTATGGAACTCACCCCTCCACTTT. Translation gives CASSALWNSPLHF.

The chain combines TRBV27 with TRBJ1-4; 10 bases are shared with TRBD1. Germline V gene data show CDR1 as MNHEY and CDR2 as SMNVEV (reference sequence). J gave up 7 bases and V 6 bases, and 11 bases lay outside the gene matches. This CDR3 has 16 residues. In DNA form, the CDR3 reads TGTGCCAGCAGACAGAGGCCGGGACAGGGGCCTGAAAAACTGTTTTTT. Protein sequence: CASRQRPGQGPEKLFF. Combining the CDR3 with reference TRBV27 and TRBJ1-4 gives the whole variable domain EAQVTQNPRYLITVTGKKLTVTCSQNMNHEYMSWYRQDPGLGLRQIYYSMNVEVTDKGDVPEGYKVSRKEKRNFPLILESPSPNQTSLYFCASRQRPGQGPEKLFFGSGTQLSVL.

The rearrangement links TRBV4-2 to TRBJ1-2; 7 bases align to TRBD1. V dropped 0 bases and J dropped 4; count of bases not matched to a gene: 5. The CDR3 contains 15 residues. Germline-derived CDR1 and CDR2 are LGHNA and YNFKEQ. The CDR3 loop reads CASSQDGGQVYGYTF. Here the CDR3 DNA reads TGTGCCAGCAGCCAAGATGGAGGACAGGTCTATGGCTACACCTTC.

This clone has only one observation. The gene calls are TRBV4-2 and TRBJ2-1; maybe TRBD2 (6 bases). The CDR3 is made up of 10 amino acids. Per germline, CDR1 LGHNA and CDR2 YNFKEQ. V was pared by 9 bases and J by 9 bases, with 9 bases between. For the CDR3, the DNA is TGTGCCAGAATCGGGGGTGAGCAGTTCTTC. Protein: CARIGGEQFF.

The chain combines TRBV28 with TRBJ2-2, with 9 bases that match TRBD1. The CDR3 covers 15 residues. V was clipped by 6 bases and J by 1 base; unmatched bases: 3. Germline CDR1 reads MDHEN; CDR2 reads SYDVKM. CDR3 sequence reads: CASSQGQGNTGELFF. The CDR3 coding sequence is TGTGCCAGCAGCCAGGGACAGGGGAACACCGGGGAGCTGTTTTTT.

The gene calls are TRBV4-2 and TRBJ1-6; perhaps TRBD1 as D (6 bases). The CDR3 runs 14 residues. Germline lookup yields CDR1 LGHNA and CDR2 YNFKEQ. V lost 3 bases to trimming and J lost 8 bases, with 11 bases between them. CDR3 DNA: TGTGCCAGCAGCCACCCAAGGGGGGATTCACCCCTCCACTTT. Amino acids: CASSHPRGDSPLHF.

The chain recombines TRBV7-2 with TRBJ1-6, with D maybe TRBD1 (5 bases). Per the germline V gene, CDR1 is SGHTA and CDR2 is FQGNSA. The ends were cut back, 3 bases at V and 10 bases at J, with 7 bases in the middle. This CDR3 spans 12 amino acids. The CDR3, as DNA: TGTGCCAGCAGCTTGGGGGGATCACCCCTCCACTTT. Translation gives CASSLGGSPLHF.

The chain employs TRBV5-1 and TRBJ2-7, with TRBD1 identical over 8 bases. Germline V gene sequence: CDR1 SGHRS, CDR2 YFSETQ. The CDR3 has 15 amino acids. Trimming removed 3 bases from V and 7 bases from J; junction bases left unmatched: 12. DNA for the CDR3: TGCGCCAGCAGCTCTACGACAGGGGATCTGCGGGAGCAGTACTTC. It is translated as CASSSTTGDLREQYF.

This chain uses TRBV19 with TRBJ1-6; D not certain. V lost 6 bases, J lost 8 bases, and 14 bases lay in between. This CDR3 is built from 14 residues. The V gene's germline CDR1 is LNHDA and CDR2 SQIVND (reference sequence). CDR3 nucleotide sequence: TGTGCCAGTAGGGGAGGCAGACGGTATTCACCCCTCCACTTT. It yields the protein CASRGGRRYSPLHF. Combining the CDR3 with reference TRBV19 and TRBJ1-6 gives the whole variable domain DGGITQSPKYLFRKEGQNVTLSCEQNLNHDAMYWYRQDPGQGLRLIYYSQIVNDFQKGDIAEGYSVSREKKESFPLTVTSAQKNPTAFYLCASRGGRRYSPLHFGNGTRLTVT.

The chain uses TRBV10-3 and TRBJ1-2, with 7 bases fitting TRBD1. From germline, CDR1 is ENHRY and CDR2 SYGVKD. J lost 8 bases, V lost 2 bases, and 11 bases had no gene match. This CDR3 spans 15 amino acids. DNA of the CDR3: TGTGCCATCAGTGAGAGAACAGGGGATCGTGGGGGCTACACCTTC. Translated: CAISERTGDRGGYTF.

This clone was recorded only once. The rearrangement joins TRBV30 to TRBJ1-4; no reliable D call. The CDR3 runs to 12 residues. Germline-derived CDR1 and CDR2 are GTSNPN and SVGIG (reference sequence). The chain's CDR3 is CAMERVNEKLFF. DNA of the CDR3: TGTGCGATGGAAAGAGTTAATGAAAAACTGTTTTTT.

The chain links TRBV5-1 to TRBJ2-7; 7 bases agree with TRBD1. The CDR3 is made up of 15 amino acids. Germline V gene data show CDR1 as SGHRS and CDR2 as YFSETQ. Trimming took 3 bases from V and 2 from J; bases not matched to a gene: 8. Written as DNA, the CDR3 is TGCGCCAGCAGCTCACCGGACAGGTGGACCTACGAGCAGTACTTC. Protein sequence: CASSSPDRWTYEQYF. Drawing the rest from reference TRBV5-1 and TRBJ2-7, the complete variable domain is KAGVTQTPRYLIKTRGQQVTLSCSPISGHRSVSWYQQTPGQGLQFLFEYFSETQRNKGNFPGRFSGRQFSNSRSEMNVSTLELGDSALYLCASSSPDRWTYEQYFGPGTRLTVT.

The CDR3 nucleotides read TGTGCCAGCAGCCTACAGGGGGCGAGGAGTTCACCCCTCCACTTT. Protein product: CASSLQGARSSPLHF. V is TRBV7-9 and J is TRBJ1-6, with 9 bases aligning to TRBD1. V trimming: 5 bases; J trimming: 9 bases; junction bases outside the gene matches: 8. Germline CDR1 and CDR2: SEHNR and FQNEAQ (reference sequence). The CDR3 consists of 15 residues.

The V call is TRBV7-2, the J call TRBJ2-2; D not resolved. The germline gives CDR1 SGHTA, CDR2 FQGNSA. The CDR3 covers 11 residues. Trimming removed 5 bases from V and 11 bases from J, with 9 bases in between. CDR3 region: CASSPLGELFF. The CDR3 nucleotides read TGTGCCAGCAGCCCTTTAGGAGAGCTGTTTTTT. Supplemented by reference TRBV7-2 and TRBJ2-2, the full variable domain reads GAGVSQSPSNKVTEKGKDVELRCDPISGHTALYWYRQSLGQGLEFLIYFQGNSAPDKSGLPSDRFSAERTGGSVSTLTIQRTQQEDSAVYLCASSPLGELFFGEGSRLTVL.

This clone was recorded once. The rearrangement links TRBV9 to TRBJ1-2, with TRBD1 identical over 7 bases. J lost 0 bases, V lost 0 bases, and 2 bases had no gene match. Per germline, CDR1 SGDLS and CDR2 YYNGEE. The CDR3 sequence is 15 residues long. The CDR3 region has the DNA TGTGCCAGCAGCGTAGAGGGACAGTCTAACTATGGCTACACCTTC. Amino acids: CASSVEGQSNYGYTF.